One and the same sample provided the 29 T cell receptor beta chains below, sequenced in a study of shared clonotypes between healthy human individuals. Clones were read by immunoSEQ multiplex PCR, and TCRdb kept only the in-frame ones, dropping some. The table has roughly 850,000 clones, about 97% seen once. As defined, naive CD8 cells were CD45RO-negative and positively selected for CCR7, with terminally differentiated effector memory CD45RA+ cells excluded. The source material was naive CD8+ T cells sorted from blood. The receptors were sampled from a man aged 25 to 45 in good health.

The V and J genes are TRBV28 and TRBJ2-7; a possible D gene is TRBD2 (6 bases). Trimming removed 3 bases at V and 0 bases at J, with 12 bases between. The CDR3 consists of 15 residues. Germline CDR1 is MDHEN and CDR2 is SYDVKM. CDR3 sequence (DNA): TGTGCCAGCAGTTTTCGGGGGAGTCTCTCCTACGAGCAGTACTTC. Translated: CASSFRGSLSYEQYF. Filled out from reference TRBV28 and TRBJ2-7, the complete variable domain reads DVKVTQSSRYLVKRTGEKVFLECVQDMDHENMFWYRQDPGLGLRLIYFSYDVKMKEKGDIPEGYSVSREKKERFSLILESASTNQTSMYLCASSFRGSLSYEQYFGPGTRLTVT.

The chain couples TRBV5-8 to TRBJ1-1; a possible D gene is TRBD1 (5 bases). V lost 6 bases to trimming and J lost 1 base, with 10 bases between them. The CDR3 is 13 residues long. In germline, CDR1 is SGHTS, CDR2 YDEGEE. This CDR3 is CASTGPKNTEAFF. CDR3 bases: TGTGCCAGCACGGGGCCTAAGAACACTGAAGCTTTCTTT.

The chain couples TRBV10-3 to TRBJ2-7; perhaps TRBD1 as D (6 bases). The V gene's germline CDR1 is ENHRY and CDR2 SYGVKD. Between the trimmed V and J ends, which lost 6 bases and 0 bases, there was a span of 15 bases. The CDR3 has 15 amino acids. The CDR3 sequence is CAISSPTGSSYEQYF. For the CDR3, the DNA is TGTGCCATCAGCTCGCCCACAGGGAGCTCCTACGAGCAGTACTTC.

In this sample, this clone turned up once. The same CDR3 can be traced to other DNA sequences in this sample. The CDR3 DNA sequence: TGTGCCAGCAGCCTGGACGGGAGCTCTGGAAACACCATATATTTT. It codes for CASSLDGSSGNTIYF. V usage is TRBV7-2 and J usage is TRBJ1-3; D is uncertain. The V end lost 5 bases, the J end lost 0 bases, and 11 bases lay between the germline ends. This CDR3 comprises 15 residues. Per germline, CDR1 SGHTA and CDR2 FQGNSA.

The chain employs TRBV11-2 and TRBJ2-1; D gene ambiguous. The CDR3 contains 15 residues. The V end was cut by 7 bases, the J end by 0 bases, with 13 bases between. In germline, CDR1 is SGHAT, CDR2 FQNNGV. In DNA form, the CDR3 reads TGTGCCAGCACCCAAGGCCTGAGCTCCTACAATGAGCAGTTCTTC. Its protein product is CASTQGLSSYNEQFF.

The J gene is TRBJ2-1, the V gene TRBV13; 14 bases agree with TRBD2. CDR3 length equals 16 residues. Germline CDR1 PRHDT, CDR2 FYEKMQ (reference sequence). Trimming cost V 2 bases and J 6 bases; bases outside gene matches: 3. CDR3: CASSLRGLAGVNEQFF. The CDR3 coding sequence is TGTGCCAGCAGCTTAAGGGGACTAGCGGGAGTCAATGAGCAGTTCTTC.

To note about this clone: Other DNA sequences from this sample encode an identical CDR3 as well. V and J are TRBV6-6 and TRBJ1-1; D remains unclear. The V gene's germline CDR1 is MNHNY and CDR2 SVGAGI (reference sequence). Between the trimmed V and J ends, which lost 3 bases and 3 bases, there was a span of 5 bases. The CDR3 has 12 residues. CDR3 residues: CASSYSDTEAFF. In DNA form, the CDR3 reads TGTGCCAGCAGTTATTCAGACACTGAAGCTTTCTTT.

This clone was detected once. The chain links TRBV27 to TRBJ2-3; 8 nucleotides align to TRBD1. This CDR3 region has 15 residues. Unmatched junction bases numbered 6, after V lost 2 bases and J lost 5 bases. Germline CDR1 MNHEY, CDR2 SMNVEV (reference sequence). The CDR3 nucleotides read TGTGCCAGCAGTTTAGGGTACAGGGGGTTAGATACGCAGTATTTT. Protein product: CASSLGYRGLDTQYF.

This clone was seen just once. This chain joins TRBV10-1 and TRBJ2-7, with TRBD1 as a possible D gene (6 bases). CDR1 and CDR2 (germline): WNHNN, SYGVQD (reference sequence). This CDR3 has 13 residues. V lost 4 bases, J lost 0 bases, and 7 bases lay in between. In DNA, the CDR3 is TGCGCCAGCAGTGCACAGGGCTCCTACGAGCAGTACTTC. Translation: CASSAQGSYEQYF.

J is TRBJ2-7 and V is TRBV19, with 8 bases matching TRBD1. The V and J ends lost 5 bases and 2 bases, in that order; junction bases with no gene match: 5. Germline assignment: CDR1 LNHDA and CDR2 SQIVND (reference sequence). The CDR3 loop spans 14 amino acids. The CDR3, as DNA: TGTGCCAGTAGTGCCGGACAGGGCCCCTACGAGCAGTACTTC. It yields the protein CASSAGQGPYEQYF.

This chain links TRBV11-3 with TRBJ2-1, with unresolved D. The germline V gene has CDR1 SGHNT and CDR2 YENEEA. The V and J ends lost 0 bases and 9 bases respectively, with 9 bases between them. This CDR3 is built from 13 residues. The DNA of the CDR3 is TGTGCCAGCAGCTTAGATCTCGCAGCTGAGCAGTTCTTC. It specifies CASSLDLAAEQFF.

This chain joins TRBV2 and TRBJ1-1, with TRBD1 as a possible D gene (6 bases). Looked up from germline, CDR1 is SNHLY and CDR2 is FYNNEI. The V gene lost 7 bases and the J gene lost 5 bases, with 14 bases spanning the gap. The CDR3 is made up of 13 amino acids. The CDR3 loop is CASTAGVGTEAFF. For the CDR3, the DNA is TGTGCCAGCACCGCAGGGGTGGGTACTGAAGCTTTCTTT.

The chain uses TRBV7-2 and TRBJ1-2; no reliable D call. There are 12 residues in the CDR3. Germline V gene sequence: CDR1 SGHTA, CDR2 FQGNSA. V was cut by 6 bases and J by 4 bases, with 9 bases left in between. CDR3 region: CASSPWGYGYTF. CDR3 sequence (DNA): TGTGCCAGCAGTCCCTGGGGCTATGGCTACACCTTC.

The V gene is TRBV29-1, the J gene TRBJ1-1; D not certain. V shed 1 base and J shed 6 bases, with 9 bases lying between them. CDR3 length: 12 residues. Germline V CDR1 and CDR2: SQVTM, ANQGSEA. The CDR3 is CSVEVLGAEAFF. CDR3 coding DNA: TGCAGCGTTGAAGTGCTAGGTGCTGAAGCTTTCTTT. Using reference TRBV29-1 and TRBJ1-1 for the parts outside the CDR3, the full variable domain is SAVISQKPSRDICQRGTSLTIQCQVDSQVTMMFWYRQQPGQSLTLIATANQGSEATYESGFVIDKFPISRPNLTFSTLTVSNMSPEDSSIYLCSVEVLGAEAFFGQGTRLTVV.

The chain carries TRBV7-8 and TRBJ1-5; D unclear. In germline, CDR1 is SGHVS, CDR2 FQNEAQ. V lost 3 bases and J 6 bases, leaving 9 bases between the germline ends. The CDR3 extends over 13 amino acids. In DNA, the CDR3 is TGTGCCAGCAGCTTGGCGGAAGCTCAGCCCCAGCATTTT. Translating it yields CASSLAEAQPQHF.

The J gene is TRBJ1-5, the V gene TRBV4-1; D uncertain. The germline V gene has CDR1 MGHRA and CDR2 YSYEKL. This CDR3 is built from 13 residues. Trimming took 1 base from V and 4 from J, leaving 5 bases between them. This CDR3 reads CASSQGRNQPQHF. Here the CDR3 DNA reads TGCGCCAGCAGCCAAGGGAGGAATCAGCCCCAGCATTTT.

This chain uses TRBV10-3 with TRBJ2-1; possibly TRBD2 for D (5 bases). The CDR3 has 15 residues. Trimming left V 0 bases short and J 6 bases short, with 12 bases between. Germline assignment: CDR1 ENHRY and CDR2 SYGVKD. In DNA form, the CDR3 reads TGTGCCATCAGTGAGTCGGATACGGGATTCAATGAGCAGTTCTTC. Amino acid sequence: CAISESDTGFNEQFF.

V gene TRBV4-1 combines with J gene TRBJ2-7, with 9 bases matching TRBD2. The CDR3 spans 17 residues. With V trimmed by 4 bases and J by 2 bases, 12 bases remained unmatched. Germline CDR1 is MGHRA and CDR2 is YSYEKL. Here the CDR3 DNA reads TGCGCCAGCAGCCGGGGACTAGCAGGCGGGTATACCTACGAGCAGTACTTC. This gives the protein CASSRGLAGGYTYEQYF.

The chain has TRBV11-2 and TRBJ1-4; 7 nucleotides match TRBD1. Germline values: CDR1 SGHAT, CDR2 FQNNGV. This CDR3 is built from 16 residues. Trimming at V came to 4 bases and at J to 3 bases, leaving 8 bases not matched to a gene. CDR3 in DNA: TGTGCCAGCAGCTCGGGACAGAGGGGAGCTAATGAAAAACTGTTTTTT. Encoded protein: CASSSGQRGANEKLFF.

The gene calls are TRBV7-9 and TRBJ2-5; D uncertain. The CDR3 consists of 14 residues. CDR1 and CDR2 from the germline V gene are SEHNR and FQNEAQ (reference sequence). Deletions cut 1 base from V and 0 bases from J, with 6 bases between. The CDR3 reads CASSLGQHQETQYF. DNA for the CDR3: TGTGCCAGCAGCTTAGGGCAGCACCAAGAGACCCAGTACTTC.

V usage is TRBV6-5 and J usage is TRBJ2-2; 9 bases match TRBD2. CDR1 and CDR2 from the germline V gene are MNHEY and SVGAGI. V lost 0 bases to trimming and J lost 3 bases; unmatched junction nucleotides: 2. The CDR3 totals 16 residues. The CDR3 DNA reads TGTGCCAGCAGTTACTCTAGCGGGAGTTACACCGGGGAGCTGTTTTTT. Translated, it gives CASSYSSGSYTGELFF.

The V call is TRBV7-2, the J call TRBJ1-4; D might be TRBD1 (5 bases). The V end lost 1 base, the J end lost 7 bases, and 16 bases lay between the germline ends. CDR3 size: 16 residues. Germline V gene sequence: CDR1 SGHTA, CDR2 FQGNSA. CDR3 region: CASSLGDSGFGEKLFF. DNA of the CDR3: TGTGCCAGCAGCTTAGGAGACTCAGGGTTTGGTGAAAAACTGTTTTTT.

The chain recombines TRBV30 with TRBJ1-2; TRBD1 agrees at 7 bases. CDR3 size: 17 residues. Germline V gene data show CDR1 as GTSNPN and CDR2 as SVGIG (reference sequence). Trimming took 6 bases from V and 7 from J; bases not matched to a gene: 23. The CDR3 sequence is CACLGIVGTEGIPGYTF. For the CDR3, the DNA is TGTGCCTGCCTCGGTATTGTAGGGACAGAGGGAATCCCTGGCTACACCTTC.

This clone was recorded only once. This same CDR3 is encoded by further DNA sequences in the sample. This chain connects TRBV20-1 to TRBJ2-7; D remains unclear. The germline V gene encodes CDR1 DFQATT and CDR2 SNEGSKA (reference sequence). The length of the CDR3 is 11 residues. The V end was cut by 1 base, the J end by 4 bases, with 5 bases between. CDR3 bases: TGCAGTGCTAGAGTGGGATACGAGCAGTACTTC. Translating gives CSARVGYEQYF.

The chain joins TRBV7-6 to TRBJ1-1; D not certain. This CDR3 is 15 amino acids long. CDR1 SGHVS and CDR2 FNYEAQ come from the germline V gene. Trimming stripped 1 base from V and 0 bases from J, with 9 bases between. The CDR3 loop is CASSLEPALNTEAFF. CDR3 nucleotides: TGTGCCAGCAGCTTAGAACCAGCCTTGAACACTGAAGCTTTCTTT.

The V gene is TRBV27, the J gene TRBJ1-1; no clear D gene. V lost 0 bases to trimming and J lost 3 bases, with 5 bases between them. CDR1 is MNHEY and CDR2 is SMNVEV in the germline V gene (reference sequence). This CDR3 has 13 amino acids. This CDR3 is CASSLSYYTEAFF. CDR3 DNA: TGTGCCAGCAGTTTATCGTATTACACTGAAGCTTTCTTT.

The CDR3 region has the DNA TGTGCCAGCAGCGGGACAGAATCAAAGACCCAGTACTTC. Its translation is CASSGTESKTQYF. The rearrangement links TRBV9 to TRBJ2-5; TRBD1 might be the D (6 bases). Deletions cut 3 bases from V and 6 bases from J, with 12 bases between. The germline V gene has CDR1 SGDLS and CDR2 YYNGEE. This CDR3 spans 13 amino acids. Combining the CDR3 with reference TRBV9 and TRBJ2-5 gives the whole variable domain DSGVTQTPKHLITATGQRVTLRCSPRSGDLSVYWYQQSLDQGLQFLIQYYNGEERAKGNILERFSAQQFPDLHSELNLSSLELGDSALYFCASSGTESKTQYFGPGTRLLVL.

The CDR3 sequence is CASRNRAFTEAFF. The DNA of the CDR3 is TGTGCCAGCAGAAACAGGGCCTTCACTGAAGCTTTCTTT. This rearrangement joins TRBV27 to TRBJ1-1, with D possibly TRBD1 on 6 matching bases. The germline V and J ends were trimmed by 6 bases and 4 bases, with 12 bases remaining between them. This CDR3 contains 13 residues. Germline V lookup: CDR1 MNHEY, CDR2 SMNVEV (reference sequence).

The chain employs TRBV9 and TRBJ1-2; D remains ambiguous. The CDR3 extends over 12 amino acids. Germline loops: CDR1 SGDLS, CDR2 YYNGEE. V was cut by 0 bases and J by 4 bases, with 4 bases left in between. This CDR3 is CASSVDSYGYTF. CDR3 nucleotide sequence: TGTGCCAGCAGCGTAGACAGCTATGGCTACACCTTC.